One and the same sample provided the 17 T cell receptor beta chains below, sequenced in a study of T cell changes during pregnancy in multiple sclerosis. The repertoire was sequenced with immunoSEQ multiplex PCR; TCRdb's copy has only in-frame clones and lacks some. The repertoire holds approximately 30,000 clones, with around 93% as singletons. Sequences were derived from CD4+ T cells from peripheral blood mononuclear cells, sampled after pregnancy. All receptors come from a female donor with multiple sclerosis, enrolled in a pregnancy study.

The chain carries TRBV10-1 and TRBJ2-7; weak D call: TRBD2 (6 bases). Germline CDR1 reads WNHNN; CDR2 reads SYGVQD (reference sequence). Trimming removed 3 bases at V and 3 bases at J, with 15 bases between. This CDR3 contains 15 residues. In DNA form, the CDR3 reads TGCGCCAGCAGTGATACCGGACGGGGGAACTACGAGCAGTACTTC. Protein sequence: CASSDTGRGNYEQYF.

The chain combines TRBV7-9 with TRBJ2-5; 10 nucleotides match TRBD1. Matching the DNA end better, TRBJ2-7 makes the J call doubtful. The germline CDR1 and CDR2 sequences are SEHNR and FQNEAQ (reference sequence). This CDR3 is 16 amino acids long. The CDR3 bases are TGTGCCAGCAGCTTGAGATCCGGGACAGGGGCCTACGAGCAGTACTTC. This gives the protein CASSLRSGTGAYEQYF.

Only one count was recorded for this clone. V is TRBV5-1 and J is TRBJ2-1, with TRBD2 matching over 10 bases. V was pared by 0 bases and J by 5 bases, with 14 bases of the junction left unmatched. CDR3 length: 19 residues. CDR1 is SGHRS, CDR2 YFSETQ, per germline. The CDR3 bases are TGCGCCAGCAGCTTGGAGGAGCCCCTCCTAGCGGGGGTAAACAATGAGCAGTTCTTC. As protein: CASSLEEPLLAGVNNEQFF.

V usage is TRBV6-5 and J usage is TRBJ2-7, with a weak D call TRBD2 (6 bases). Germline loops: CDR1 MNHEY, CDR2 SVGAGI. This CDR3 spans 15 amino acids. V lost 6 bases to trimming and J lost 3 bases, with 18 bases between them. The CDR3 region is CASSPLFGTGYEQYF. CDR3 DNA sequence: TGTGCCAGCAGCCCCCTCTTCGGGACTGGCTACGAGCAGTACTTC.

This chain links TRBV19 with TRBJ2-7, with 7 bases identical to TRBD1. The V segment lost 4 bases and the J segment 4 bases; nucleotides outside the gene matches: 4. The CDR3 sequence is 13 residues long. Germline CDR1 LNHDA, CDR2 SQIVND (reference sequence). CDR3 sequence reads: CASSTGQSYEQYF. CDR3 bases: TGTGCCAGTAGTACGGGACAGTCTTACGAGCAGTACTTC. The full variable domain, rest sourced from reference TRBV19 and TRBJ2-7, is DGGITQSPKYLFRKEGQNVTLSCEQNLNHDAMYWYRQDPGQGLRLIYYSQIVNDFQKGDIAEGYSVSREKKESFPLTVTSAQKNPTAFYLCASSTGQSYEQYFGPGTRLTVT.

V is TRBV11-1 and J is TRBJ1-1; 7 bases are shared with TRBD1. Germline V gives CDR1 SGHAT, CDR2 FQDESV (reference sequence). The CDR3 runs to 15 residues. V lost 5 bases to trimming and J lost 7 bases; unmatched junction nucleotides: 13. The CDR3 reads CASSLNRGQSFEAFF. Here the CDR3 DNA reads TGTGCCAGCAGCCTCAACAGGGGCCAGTCCTTTGAAGCTTTCTTT.

This clone was seen more than once but under ten times. This sequence joins TRBV18 and TRBJ1-1, with D maybe TRBD1 (6 bases). The CDR3 covers 16 residues. The V end lost 5 bases, the J end lost 0 bases, and 16 bases lay between the germline ends. Germline CDR1 KGHSH, CDR2 LQKENI. CDR3 protein: CASSSVGGQLNTEAFF. The CDR3 DNA follows: TGTGCCAGCTCAAGTGTAGGTGGACAGTTGAACACTGAAGCTTTCTTT.

The gene calls are TRBV9 and TRBJ1-2, with 10 bases fitting TRBD1. With 2 bases clipped from V and 2 bases from J, the junction kept 3 bases outside the gene matches. Germline CDR1 reads SGDLS; CDR2 reads YYNGEE. This CDR3 is built from 15 residues. The CDR3 sequence is CASSVETGGNYGYTF. The CDR3, as DNA: TGTGCCAGCAGCGTTGAGACAGGGGGCAACTATGGCTACACCTTC. Together with reference TRBV9 and TRBJ1-2, the CDR3 gives the full variable domain: DSGVTQTPKHLITATGQRVTLRCSPRSGDLSVYWYQQSLDQGLQFLIQYYNGEERAKGNILERFSAQQFPDLHSELNLSSLELGDSALYFCASSVETGGNYGYTFGSGTRLTVV.

This chain uses TRBV18 with TRBJ2-2, with a possible D match to TRBD1 (5 bases). The V end lost 6 bases, the J end lost 3 bases, and 23 bases lay between the germline ends. The CDR3 has 18 residues. Germline V gene data show CDR1 as KGHSH and CDR2 as LQKENI. CDR3 DNA: TGTGCCAGCTCCCGGCGGCCGGACAAGTTGGGGTACACCGGGGAGCTGTTTTTT. Its translation is CASSRRPDKLGYTGELFF.

The rearrangement joins TRBV5-1 to TRBJ1-2; perhaps TRBD1 as D (6 bases). The germline V gene has CDR1 SGHRS and CDR2 YFSETQ. The CDR3 length is 18 residues. V was shortened by 3 bases and J by 0 bases, with 21 bases between the two germline ends. The CDR3 reads CASSWGSQGLSANYGYTF. DNA for the CDR3: TGCGCCAGCAGCTGGGGCTCACAGGGTTTGTCGGCTAACTATGGCTACACCTTC.

The chain recombines TRBV7-2 with TRBJ1-1; possible D gene TRBD1, 5 bases. The CDR3 spans 16 residues. With 0 bases removed from V and 7 bases from J, the gap between germline ends came to 18 bases. CDR1 and CDR2 from the germline V gene are SGHTA and FQGNSA. The CDR3 nucleotides are TGTGCCAGCAGCTTAGCTGAAGTAGGCAGGGTACGTGAAGCTTTCTTT. As protein: CASSLAEVGRVREAFF.

J is TRBJ1-2 and V is TRBV9, with D unresolved. Trimming left V 3 bases short and J 8 bases short, with 11 bases between. This CDR3 spans 12 amino acids. In germline, CDR1 is SGDLS, CDR2 YYNGEE. The CDR3 coding sequence is TGTGCCAGCAGCGATCTCCAGTGGGGCTACACCTTC. Protein product: CASSDLQWGYTF. The full variable domain, in which reference TRBV9 and TRBJ1-2 provide the parts outside the CDR3, is DSGVTQTPKHLITATGQRVTLRCSPRSGDLSVYWYQQSLDQGLQFLIQYYNGEERAKGNILERFSAQQFPDLHSELNLSSLELGDSALYFCASSDLQWGYTFGSGTRLTVV.

The chain links TRBV21-1 to TRBJ1-5; the DNA was not compared with TRBD1, the D call given in the table. TRBV21-1 is designated a pseudogene. The CDR3 has 15 residues. CDR3 sequence reads: CASSNPGTVHQPQHF. CDR3 sequence (DNA): TGTGCCAGCAGCAATCCGGGGACAGTCCATCAGCCCCAGCATTTT.

The chain is built from TRBV7-2 and TRBJ2-7, with D possibly TRBD2 on 6 matching bases. CDR1 SGHTA and CDR2 FQGNSA come from the germline V gene. V dropped 1 base and J dropped 9 bases, with 13 bases sitting between them. The CDR3 loop spans 13 amino acids. The CDR3 is CASSLGRGLMQYF. The CDR3 nucleotides are TGTGCCAGCAGCTTAGGGCGGGGACTCATGCAGTACTTC. The variable domain in full, completed from reference TRBV7-2 and TRBJ2-7, reads GAGVSQSPSNKVTEKGKDVELRCDPISGHTALYWYRQSLGQGLEFLIYFQGNSAPDKSGLPSDRFSAERTGGSVSTLTIQRTQQEDSAVYLCASSLGRGLMQYFGPGTRLTVT.

The V and J genes are TRBV7-8 and TRBJ1-1, with unresolved D. Germline V gene data show CDR1 as SGHVS and CDR2 as FQNEAQ. Trimming cost V 6 bases and J 4 bases, with 15 bases left between them. CDR3 size: 14 residues. The chain's CDR3 is CASSPRAAPTEAFF. In nucleotides, the CDR3 is TGTGCCAGCAGTCCCCGCGCGGCCCCCACTGAAGCTTTCTTT.

The chain employs TRBV7-2 and TRBJ1-4, with 8 bases aligning to TRBD1. The CDR3 spans 17 residues. Trimming took 4 bases from V and 5 from J; bases not matched to a gene: 12. Germline assignment: CDR1 SGHTA and CDR2 FQGNSA. CDR3 amino acids: CASSSTDRGWRNEKLFF. The CDR3 DNA sequence: TGTGCCAGCAGCTCAACTGACAGGGGATGGCGAAATGAAAAACTGTTTTTT.

This clone has a single count. The chain has TRBV18 and TRBJ2-7, with D tentatively TRBD1 (6 bases). Germline V lookup: CDR1 KGHSH, CDR2 LQKENI. The CDR3 contains 13 residues. V dropped 3 bases and J dropped 6 bases, with 12 bases sitting between them. CDR3 loop: CASSPPGQREQYF. As DNA, the CDR3 is TGTGCCAGCTCACCTCCGGGACAACGCGAGCAGTACTTC. Supplemented by reference TRBV18 and TRBJ2-7, the full variable domain reads NAGVMQNPRHLVRRRGQEARLRCSPMKGHSHVYWYRQLPEEGLKFMVYLQKENIIDESGMPKERFSAEFPKEGPSILRIQQVVRGDSAAYFCASSPPGQREQYFGPGTRLTVT.